This entry lists 25 T cell receptor beta chains sequenced from one sample in a study of regulatory T cells in long-lasting Graves disease. Time point denoted: persistent/refractory GD, antithyroid drugs over 5 years with positive TRAb. Scientists built the TCR library using RNA that was extracted from PBMCs. Investigators prepared the TCR beta libraries by applying iRepertoire HTBI primers and Arm-PCR of CDR3 regions. Each CDR3 protein is one row after TCRdb ran MiXCR on the multiplex PCR reads. The data contain about 470,000 distinct CDR3 sequences, roughly 20% of them singletons. This sample comprised peripheral blood mononuclear cells (PBMCs), obtained when the disease was refractory, from a patient treated with antithyroid drugs. The receptors originated from a female donor with Graves disease.

This clonotype showed up just a few times. The chain carries TRBV28 and TRBJ1-5; D not resolved. The CDR3 is 12 amino acids. Trimming left V 7 bases short and J 9 bases short, with 13 bases between. Looked up from germline, CDR1 is MDHEN and CDR2 is SYDVKM. CDR3 sequence (DNA): TGTGCCAGCACGATCAGTAAATGGCCCCAGCATTTT. It translates to CASTISKWPQHF.

This clonotype was counted ten times or more. The gene calls are TRBV7-2 and TRBJ2-7; D uncertain. The CDR3 is 13 residues long. Germline loops: CDR1 SGHTA, CDR2 FQGNSA. V shed 3 bases and J shed 2 bases, with 8 bases lying between them. CDR3 residues: CASSFDLAYEQYF. As DNA, the CDR3 is TGTGCCAGCAGCTTCGACCTAGCCTACGAGCAGTACTTC.

The V gene is TRBV13, the J gene TRBJ2-2, with TRBD1 matching 10 bases. The CDR3 runs to 14 residues. The germline V gene has CDR1 PRHDT and CDR2 FYEKMQ (reference sequence). Trimming removed 3 bases from V and 7 bases from J; junction bases left unmatched: 2. The CDR3 loop is CASSLTGGGGELFF. The CDR3 bases are TGTGCCAGCAGCTTGACAGGGGGCGGCGGGGAGCTGTTTTTT. Variable domain in full (rest from reference TRBV13 and TRBJ2-2): AAGVIQSPRHLIKEKRETATLKCYPIPRHDTVYWYQQGPGQDPQFLISFYEKMQSDKGSIPDRFSAQQFSDYHSELNMSSLELGDSALYFCASSLTGGGGELFFGEGSRLTVL.

As regards this clonotype: Being one base from a much bigger clone, this may be a read error. No conserved phenylalanine or tryptophan is present at the end of the CDR3, so a read error is the likely explanation. The J gene is TRBJ2-7, the V gene TRBV6-5; 7 bases match TRBD1. Germline assignment: CDR1 MNHEY and CDR2 SVGAGI. This CDR3 contains 17 residues. The junction had 11 bases not matched to a gene; V was cut back by 2 bases and J by 1 base. CDR3 loop: CASSYVNSQGVSYEQYL. The DNA for the CDR3 is TGTGCCAGCAGTTACGTAAACAGTCAGGGGGTATCCTACGAGCAGTACCTC.

There are many counts of this clonotype. V gene TRBV2 combines with J gene TRBJ1-1; tentative D call: TRBD1 (5 bases). Trimming pared 11 bases from V and 6 bases from J, leaving 19 bases between. CDR3 length equals 13 residues. Germline V lookup: CDR1 SNHLY, CDR2 FYNNEI. CDR3: CAREGRAVPEAFF. DNA for the CDR3: TGTGCCCGCGAGGGGAGGGCGGTACCTGAAGCTTTCTTT.

This clonotype was detected only a few times. This chain joins TRBV4-1 and TRBJ1-1, with D maybe TRBD1 (5 bases). Trimming shortened V by 1 base and J by 10 bases, and 16 bases separated the two germline ends. The CDR3 extends over 14 amino acids. Germline lookup yields CDR1 MGHRA and CDR2 YSYEKL. CDR3 DNA: TGCGCCAGCAGCCAAGCGTCAGGGTCAGTTGGAGCTTTCTTT. Translated: CASSQASGSVGAFF.

The chain links TRBV6-1 to TRBJ1-1; D ambiguous. Germline V lookup: CDR1 MNHNS, CDR2 SASEGT. The CDR3 has 12 residues. The V end was cut by 6 bases, the J end by 5 bases, with 10 bases between. CDR3 region: CASRRLGTEAFF. The CDR3 bases are TGTGCCAGCAGACGGTTGGGTACTGAAGCTTTCTTT.

The table lists this clonotype with many counts. The chain carries TRBV12-3 or TRBV12-4 and TRBJ2-7; 7 nucleotides line up with TRBD1. J lost 4 bases, V lost 4 bases, and 10 bases had no gene match. The CDR3 sequence is 15 residues long. DNA for the CDR3: TGTGCCAGCAGTTCCTCCTTGGACAGGATATACGAGCAGTACTTC. Encoded protein: CASSSSLDRIYEQYF.

This clonotype occurred a few times. The V and J genes are TRBV5-8 and TRBJ2-2; 11 bases fit TRBD1. V lost 4 bases, J lost 7 bases, and 3 bases stayed unmatched. Per the germline V gene, CDR1 is SGHTS and CDR2 is YDEGEE. CDR3 length: 14 amino acids. CDR3 region: CASSMGQGVGELFF. The CDR3 coding sequence is TGTGCCAGCAGCATGGGACAGGGGGTCGGGGAGCTGTTTTTT.

The chain combines TRBV6-2 or TRBV6-3 with TRBJ2-7; D not resolved. Germline CDR1 reads MNHEY; CDR2 reads SVGEGT. The ends were cut back, 4 bases at V and 3 bases at J, with 10 bases in the middle. The CDR3 loop spans 13 amino acids. As DNA, the CDR3 is TGTGCCAGCAGTTTCGTAGGCGGCTACGAGCAGTACTTC. This codes for CASSFVGGYEQYF.

The chain employs TRBV5-1 and TRBJ2-7, with D uncertain. Between the trimmed V and J ends, which lost 2 bases and 0 bases, there was a span of 12 bases. The CDR3 has 15 amino acids. Per the germline V gene, CDR1 is SGHRS and CDR2 is YFSETQ. The CDR3 spells CASSLRPGGSYEQYF. In DNA form, the CDR3 reads TGCGCCAGCAGCTTACGCCCAGGTGGCTCCTACGAGCAGTACTTC.

The V and J genes are TRBV19 and TRBJ1-5, with D hard to call. Germline CDR1 reads LNHDA; CDR2 reads SQIVND (reference sequence). V lost 2 bases, J lost 9 bases, and 14 bases lay in between. This CDR3 comprises 14 residues. The CDR3 DNA reads TGTGCCAGTAGTATAATCGGAGGACTCGGGCCCCAGCATTTT. Amino acid sequence: CASSIIGGLGPQHF.

Many counts were recorded for this clonotype. This chain uses TRBV28 with TRBJ2-5, with 9 bases identical to TRBD1. The CDR3 spans 13 residues. Germline V gives CDR1 MDHEN, CDR2 SYDVKM. Trimming at V came to 9 bases and at J to 5 bases, leaving 7 bases not matched to a gene. The CDR3 nucleotides are TGTGCCAGTTGTCCGGGACAGGGTGAGACCCAGTACTTC. Residues: CASCPGQGETQYF.

This clonotype turned up a few times. The rearrangement links TRBV27 to TRBJ2-2; no definite D call. Trimming took 0 bases from V and 1 from J, leaving 15 bases between them. The CDR3 has 18 amino acids. The germline V gene has CDR1 MNHEY and CDR2 SMNVEV (reference sequence). The CDR3 is CASSLSMVWVQNTGELFF. CDR3 DNA: TGTGCCAGCAGTTTATCGATGGTTTGGGTCCAGAACACCGGGGAGCTGTTTTTT.

This clonotype appeared a few times. This chain's CDR3 is CASSLDVGYGYTF. The CDR3 DNA sequence: TGTGCCAGCAGCTTAGACGTGGGGTATGGCTACACCTTC. J is TRBJ1-2 and V is TRBV7-2; D ambiguous. This CDR3 has 13 amino acids. Germline V lookup: CDR1 SGHTA, CDR2 FQGNSA. The V and J ends lost 1 base and 5 bases respectively, with 8 bases between them.

V is TRBV6-2 or TRBV6-3 and J is TRBJ2-5, with 9 bases lining up with TRBD1. V was clipped by 0 bases and J by 4 bases; unmatched bases: 3. The CDR3 has 15 amino acids. Germline V lookup: CDR1 MNHEY, CDR2 SVGEGT. The CDR3 bases are TGTGCCAGCAGTTACTCTAGACAGGGGGGAGAGACCCAGTACTTC. It encodes CASSYSRQGGETQYF.

This clonotype was seen at least ten times. CDR3 DNA: TGTGCCAGCAGGATACAGGGGGCGCATGGCTACACCTTC. Its protein product is CASRIQGAHGYTF. The chain recombines TRBV12-3 or TRBV12-4 with TRBJ1-2; 9 bases agree with TRBD1. J gave up 6 bases and V 6 bases, and 5 bases lay outside the gene matches. The CDR3 has 13 residues.

V is TRBV14 and J is TRBJ2-1; D call uncertain. The CDR3 is made up of 11 amino acids. CDR1 and CDR2 (germline): SGHDN, FVKESK. The V gene lost 4 bases and the J gene lost 8 bases, with 6 bases spanning the gap. CDR3 loop: CASSPLYEQFF. CDR3 coding DNA: TGTGCCAGCAGCCCCCTATATGAGCAGTTCTTC.

In its sample, this clonotype was seen many times. The chain has TRBV12-3 or TRBV12-4 and TRBJ1-5; no clear D gene. Between the trimmed V and J ends, which lost 5 bases and 4 bases, there was a span of 6 bases. The CDR3 sequence is 12 residues long. The CDR3 spells CASSHTNQPQHF. CDR3 sequence (DNA): TGTGCCAGCAGTCATACAAATCAGCCCCAGCATTTT.

V and J are TRBV5-4 and TRBJ2-5; weak D call: TRBD2 (5 bases). Trimming left V 4 bases short and J 1 base short, with 8 bases between. This CDR3 has 13 amino acids. Germline V gene lookup returns CDR1 SGHNT and CDR2 YYREEE (reference sequence). This CDR3 is CASSHGIQETQYF. As DNA, the CDR3 is TGTGCCAGCAGCCACGGGATCCAAGAGACCCAGTACTTC.

As regards this clonotype: A single base separates this from a much larger clone, so it may be a read error. This likely comes from a read error, as the CDR3 has no conserved phenylalanine or tryptophan at its end. The chain has TRBV28 and TRBJ1-1; D ambiguous. CDR3 length equals 15 residues. Germline CDR1 and CDR2: MDHEN and SYDVKM. V was pared by 2 bases and J by 0 bases, with 10 bases between. CDR3 in DNA: TGTGCCAGCAGTTTAAGTGGGAAAGTGAACACTGAAGCTTTCTCT. Translation gives CASSLSGKVNTEAFS.

This clonotype has at least ten counts. The chain combines TRBV11-2 with TRBJ2-7, with TRBD2 identical over 8 bases. The germline V gene encodes CDR1 SGHAT and CDR2 FQNNGV. Trimming removed 1 base from V and 2 bases from J; junction bases left unmatched: 4. The CDR3 sequence is 15 residues long. Here the CDR3 reads CASSLASGQTYEQYF. The CDR3 DNA sequence: TGTGCCAGCAGCTTAGCTAGCGGGCAAACCTACGAGCAGTACTTC.

This clonotype was recorded at least ten times. The chain links TRBV2 to TRBJ1-1; unclear D gene. The CDR3 is 14 residues long. Germline V lookup: CDR1 SNHLY, CDR2 FYNNEI. Trimming left V 5 bases short and J 4 bases short, with 14 bases between. CDR3 in DNA: TGTGCCAGCAGTTTTAGCAGGTTGGGCACTGAAGCTTTCTTT. It specifies CASSFSRLGTEAFF.

V and J are TRBV7-9 and TRBJ2-5; no firm D call. The J call may not be correct, given that the DNA end is closer to TRBJ2-1. The CDR3 is 13 amino acids. The germline V gene has CDR1 SEHNR and CDR2 FQNEAQ (reference sequence). In nucleotides, the CDR3 is TGTGCCAGCAGCTTTTCTTCGGTCAATGAGCAGTTCTTC. Its translation: CASSFSSVNEQFF.

This clonotype was observed a single time. This chain links TRBV12-3 or TRBV12-4 with TRBJ2-4; weak D call: TRBD1 (6 bases). The CDR3 has 14 residues. Trimming left V 9 bases short and J 2 bases short, with 14 bases between. The chain's CDR3 is CASKNRDTKNIQYF. The CDR3 region has the DNA TGTGCCAGTAAAAACCGGGACACCAAAAACATTCAGTACTTC.